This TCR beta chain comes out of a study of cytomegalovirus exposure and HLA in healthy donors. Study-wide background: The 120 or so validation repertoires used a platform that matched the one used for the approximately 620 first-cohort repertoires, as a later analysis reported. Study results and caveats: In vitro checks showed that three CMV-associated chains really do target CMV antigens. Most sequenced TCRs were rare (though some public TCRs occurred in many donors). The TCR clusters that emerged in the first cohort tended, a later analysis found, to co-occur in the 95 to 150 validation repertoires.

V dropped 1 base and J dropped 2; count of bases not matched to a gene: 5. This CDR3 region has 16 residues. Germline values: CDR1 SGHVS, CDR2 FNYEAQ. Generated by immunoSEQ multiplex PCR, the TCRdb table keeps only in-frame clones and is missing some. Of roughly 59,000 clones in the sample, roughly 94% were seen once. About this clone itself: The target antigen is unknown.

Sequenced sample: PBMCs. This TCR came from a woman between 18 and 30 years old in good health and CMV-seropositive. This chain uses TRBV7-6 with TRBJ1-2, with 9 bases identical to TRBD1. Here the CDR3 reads CASSLGTGGRNYGYTF. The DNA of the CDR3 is TGTGCCAGCAGCTTAGGAACAGGGGGCCGGAACTATGGCTACACCTTC.